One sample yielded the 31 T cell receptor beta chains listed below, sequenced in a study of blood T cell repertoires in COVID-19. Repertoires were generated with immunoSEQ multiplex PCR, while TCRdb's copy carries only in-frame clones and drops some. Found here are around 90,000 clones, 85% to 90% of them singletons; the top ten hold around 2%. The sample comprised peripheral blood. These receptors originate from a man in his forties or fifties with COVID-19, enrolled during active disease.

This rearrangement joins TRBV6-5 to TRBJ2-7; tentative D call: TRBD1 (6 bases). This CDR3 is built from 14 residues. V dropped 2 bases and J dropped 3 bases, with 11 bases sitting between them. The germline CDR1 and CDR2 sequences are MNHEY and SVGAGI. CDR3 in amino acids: CASSYGGRNYEQYF. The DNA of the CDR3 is TGTGCCAGCAGTTACGGGGGCAGAAACTACGAGCAGTACTTC.

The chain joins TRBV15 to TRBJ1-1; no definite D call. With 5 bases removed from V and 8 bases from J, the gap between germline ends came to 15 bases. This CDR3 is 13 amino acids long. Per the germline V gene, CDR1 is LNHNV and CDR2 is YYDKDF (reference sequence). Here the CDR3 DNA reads TGTGCCACCAGCGGAACCCAAGGAGGGGAAGCTTTCTTT. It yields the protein CATSGTQGGEAFF.

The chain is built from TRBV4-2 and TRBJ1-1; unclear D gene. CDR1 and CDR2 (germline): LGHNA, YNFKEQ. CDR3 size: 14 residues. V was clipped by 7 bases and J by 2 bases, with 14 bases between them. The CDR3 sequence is CASNPGPGNTEAFF. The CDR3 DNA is TGTGCCAGCAATCCGGGCCCGGGAAACACTGAAGCTTTCTTT.

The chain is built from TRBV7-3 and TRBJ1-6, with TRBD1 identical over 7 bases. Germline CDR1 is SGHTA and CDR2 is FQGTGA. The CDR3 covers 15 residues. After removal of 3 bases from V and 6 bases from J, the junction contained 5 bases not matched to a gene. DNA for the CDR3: TGTGCCAGCAGCTTCTCCGGGACAGCTAATTCACCCCTCCACTTT. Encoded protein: CASSFSGTANSPLHF.

CDR3 sequence: CASSPWGGGSTGELFF. CDR3 DNA: TGTGCCAGCAGCCCGTGGGGCGGGGGGAGCACCGGGGAGCTGTTTTTT. This rearrangement joins TRBV3-1 (or the pseudogene TRBV3-2) to TRBJ2-2; 8 bases are shared with TRBD2. The CDR3 sequence is 16 residues long. Trimming at V came to 4 bases and at J to 4 bases, leaving 8 bases not matched to a gene. CDR1 is LGHDT and CDR2 is YNNKEL in the germline V gene (reference sequence).

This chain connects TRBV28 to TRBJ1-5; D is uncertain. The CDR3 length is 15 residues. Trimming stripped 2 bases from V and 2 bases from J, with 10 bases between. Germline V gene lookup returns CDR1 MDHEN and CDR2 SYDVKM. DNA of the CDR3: TGTGCCAGCAGTTTACTCGGCCGGGGCAATCAGCCCCAGCATTTT. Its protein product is CASSLLGRGNQPQHF. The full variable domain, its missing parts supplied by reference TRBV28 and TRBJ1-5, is DVKVTQSSRYLVKRTGEKVFLECVQDMDHENMFWYRQDPGLGLRLIYFSYDVKMKEKGDIPEGYSVSREKKERFSLILESASTNQTSMYLCASSLLGRGNQPQHFGDGTRLSIL.

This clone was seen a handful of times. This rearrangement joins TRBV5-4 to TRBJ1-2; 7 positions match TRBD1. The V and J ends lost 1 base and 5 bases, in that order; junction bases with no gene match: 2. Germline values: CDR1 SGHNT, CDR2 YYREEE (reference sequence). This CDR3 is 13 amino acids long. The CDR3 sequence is CASSLPGGYGYTF. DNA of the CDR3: TGTGCCAGCAGCTTGCCAGGGGGGTATGGCTACACCTTC.

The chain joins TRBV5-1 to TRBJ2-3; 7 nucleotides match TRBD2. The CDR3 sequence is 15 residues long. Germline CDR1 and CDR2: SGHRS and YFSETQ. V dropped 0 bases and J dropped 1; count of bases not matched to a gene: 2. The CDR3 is CASSLVAGGTDTQYF. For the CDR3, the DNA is TGCGCCAGCAGCTTGGTGGCGGGGGGCACAGATACGCAGTATTTT.

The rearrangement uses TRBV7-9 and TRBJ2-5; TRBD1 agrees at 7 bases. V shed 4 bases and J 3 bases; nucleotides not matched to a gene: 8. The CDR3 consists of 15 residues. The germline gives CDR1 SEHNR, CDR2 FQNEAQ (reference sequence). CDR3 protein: CASSSTGLGEETQYF. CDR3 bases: TGTGCCAGCAGCTCGACAGGGCTGGGGGAAGAGACCCAGTACTTC.

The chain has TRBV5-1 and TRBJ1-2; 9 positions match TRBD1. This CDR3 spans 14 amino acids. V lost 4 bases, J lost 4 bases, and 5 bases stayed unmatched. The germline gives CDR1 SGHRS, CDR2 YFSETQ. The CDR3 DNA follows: TGCGCCAGCAGCCACGGGACAGGGCCCTATGGCTACACCTTC. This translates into CASSHGTGPYGYTF. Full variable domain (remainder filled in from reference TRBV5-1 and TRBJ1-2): KAGVTQTPRYLIKTRGQQVTLSCSPISGHRSVSWYQQTPGQGLQFLFEYFSETQRNKGNFPGRFSGRQFSNSRSEMNVSTLELGDSALYLCASSHGTGPYGYTFGSGTRLTVV.

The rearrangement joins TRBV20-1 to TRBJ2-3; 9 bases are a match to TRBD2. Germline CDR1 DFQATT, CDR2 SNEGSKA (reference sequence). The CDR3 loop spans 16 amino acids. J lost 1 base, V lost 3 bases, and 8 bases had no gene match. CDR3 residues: CSASPLSGGRTDTQYF. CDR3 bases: TGCAGTGCTAGTCCCCTTAGCGGGGGCCGCACAGATACGCAGTATTTT.

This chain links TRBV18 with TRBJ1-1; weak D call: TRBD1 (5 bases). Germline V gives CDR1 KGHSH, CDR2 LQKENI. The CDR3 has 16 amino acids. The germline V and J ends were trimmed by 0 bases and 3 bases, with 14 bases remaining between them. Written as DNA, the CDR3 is TGTGCCAGCTCACCACCCGCGGGGCGATGGGACACTGAAGCTTTCTTT. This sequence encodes CASSPPAGRWDTEAFF.

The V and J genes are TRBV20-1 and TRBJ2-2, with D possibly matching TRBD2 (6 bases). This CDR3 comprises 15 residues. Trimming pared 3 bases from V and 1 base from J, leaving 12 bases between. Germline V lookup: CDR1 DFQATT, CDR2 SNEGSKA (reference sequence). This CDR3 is CSASSGAENTGELFF. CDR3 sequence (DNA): TGCAGTGCTAGTAGCGGCGCAGAGAACACCGGGGAGCTGTTTTTT.

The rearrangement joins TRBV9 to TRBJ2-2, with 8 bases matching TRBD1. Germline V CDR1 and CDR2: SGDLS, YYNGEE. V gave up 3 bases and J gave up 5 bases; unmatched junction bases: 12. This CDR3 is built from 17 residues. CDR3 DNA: TGTGCCAGCAGCGCCGGCCAGGGGGCGGTGGGAACCGGGGAGCTGTTTTTT. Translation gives CASSAGQGAVGTGELFF.

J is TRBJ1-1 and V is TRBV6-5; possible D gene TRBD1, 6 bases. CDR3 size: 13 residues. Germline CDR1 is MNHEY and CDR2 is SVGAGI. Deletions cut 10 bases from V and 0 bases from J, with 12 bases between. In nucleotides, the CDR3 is TGTGCCACCTTGGACAGCATGAACACTGAAGCTTTCTTT. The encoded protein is CATLDSMNTEAFF.

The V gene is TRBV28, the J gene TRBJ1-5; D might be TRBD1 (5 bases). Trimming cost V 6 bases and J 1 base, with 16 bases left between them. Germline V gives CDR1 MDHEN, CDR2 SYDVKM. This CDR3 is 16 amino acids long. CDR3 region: CASRDTRALSNQPQHF. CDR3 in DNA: TGTGCCAGCAGGGATACCAGGGCGTTGAGCAATCAGCCCCAGCATTTT.

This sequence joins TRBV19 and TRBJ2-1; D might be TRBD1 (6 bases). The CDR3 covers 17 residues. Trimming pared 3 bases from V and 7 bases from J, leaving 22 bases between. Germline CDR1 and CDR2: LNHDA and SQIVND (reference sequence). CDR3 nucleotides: TGTGCCAGTAGTATTGACCACAGGGACACACCTTGGAATGAGCAGTTCTTC. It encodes CASSIDHRDTPWNEQFF.

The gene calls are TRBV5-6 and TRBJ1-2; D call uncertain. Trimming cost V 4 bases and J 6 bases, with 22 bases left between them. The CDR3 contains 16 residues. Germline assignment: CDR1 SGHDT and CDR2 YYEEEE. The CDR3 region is CASSPFGLNGVDGYTF. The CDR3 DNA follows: TGTGCCAGCAGCCCCTTCGGGCTTAACGGGGTGGATGGCTACACCTTC.

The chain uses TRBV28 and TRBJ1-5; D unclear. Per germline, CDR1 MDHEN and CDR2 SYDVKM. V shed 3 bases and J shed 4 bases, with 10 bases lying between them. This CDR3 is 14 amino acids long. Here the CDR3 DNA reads TGTGCCAGCAGTTTTGAGACACCTAATCAGCCCCAGCATTTT. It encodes CASSFETPNQPQHF.

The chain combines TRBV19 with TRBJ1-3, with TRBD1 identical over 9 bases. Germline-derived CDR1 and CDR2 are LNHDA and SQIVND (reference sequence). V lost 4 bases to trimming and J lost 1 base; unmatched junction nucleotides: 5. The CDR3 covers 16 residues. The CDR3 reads CASSTWTGASGNTIYF. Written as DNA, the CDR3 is TGTGCCAGTAGTACCTGGACAGGGGCATCTGGAAACACCATATATTTT.

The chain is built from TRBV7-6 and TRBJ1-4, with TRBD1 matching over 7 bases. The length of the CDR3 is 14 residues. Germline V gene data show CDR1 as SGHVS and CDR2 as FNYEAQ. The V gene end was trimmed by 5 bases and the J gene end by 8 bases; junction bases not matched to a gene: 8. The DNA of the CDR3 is TGTGCCAGCAGCCCTGACAGGGTGAGGGAAAAACTGTTTTTT. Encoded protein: CASSPDRVREKLFF. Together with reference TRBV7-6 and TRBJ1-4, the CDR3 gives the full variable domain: GAGVSQSPRYKVTKRGQDVALRCDPISGHVSLYWYRQALGQGPEFLTYFNYEAQQDKSGLPNDRFSAERPEGSISTLTIQRTEQRDSAMYRCASSPDRVREKLFFGSGTQLSVL.

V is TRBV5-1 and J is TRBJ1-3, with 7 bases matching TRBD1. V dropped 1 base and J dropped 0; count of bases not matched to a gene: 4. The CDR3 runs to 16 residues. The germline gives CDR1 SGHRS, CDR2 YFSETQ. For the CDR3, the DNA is TGCGCCAGCAGCTTGACAGGGGATCCCTCTGGAAACACCATATATTTT. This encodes CASSLTGDPSGNTIYF.

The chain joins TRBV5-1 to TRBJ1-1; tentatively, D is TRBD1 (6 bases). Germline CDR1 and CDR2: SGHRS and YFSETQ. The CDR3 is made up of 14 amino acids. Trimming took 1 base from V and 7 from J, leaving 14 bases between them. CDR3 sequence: CASSLSGVSREAFF. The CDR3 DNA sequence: TGCGCCAGCAGCTTGTCAGGGGTTTCTCGTGAAGCTTTCTTT.

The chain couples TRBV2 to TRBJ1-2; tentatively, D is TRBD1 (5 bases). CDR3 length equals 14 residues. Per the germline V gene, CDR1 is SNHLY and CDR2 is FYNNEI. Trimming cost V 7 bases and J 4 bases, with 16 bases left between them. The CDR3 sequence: CASTGGIGVYGYTF. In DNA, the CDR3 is TGTGCCAGCACTGGGGGGATTGGGGTCTATGGCTACACCTTC.

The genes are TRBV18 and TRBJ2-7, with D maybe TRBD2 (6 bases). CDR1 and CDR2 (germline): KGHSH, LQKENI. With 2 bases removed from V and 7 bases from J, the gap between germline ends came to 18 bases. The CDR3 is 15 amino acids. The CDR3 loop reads CASSPSAASGGEQYF. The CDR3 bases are TGTGCCAGCTCACCATCGGCAGCTAGTGGAGGGGAGCAGTACTTC.

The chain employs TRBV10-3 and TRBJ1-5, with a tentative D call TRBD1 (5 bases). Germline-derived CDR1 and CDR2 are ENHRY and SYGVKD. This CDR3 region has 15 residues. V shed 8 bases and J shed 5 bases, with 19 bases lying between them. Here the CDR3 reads CAIADGGGRYQPQHF. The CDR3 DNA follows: TGTGCCATCGCCGACGGGGGGGGACGCTATCAGCCCCAGCATTTT.

This CDR3 reads CASSLMTSGAGELFF. In nucleotides, the CDR3 is TGCGCCAGCAGCTTGATGACTAGCGGGGCCGGGGAGCTGTTTTTT. This chain joins TRBV5-1 and TRBJ2-2, with 11 positions matching TRBD2. CDR1 is SGHRS, CDR2 YFSETQ, per germline. V lost 1 base to trimming and J lost 6 bases; unmatched junction nucleotides: 2. The CDR3 contains 15 residues.

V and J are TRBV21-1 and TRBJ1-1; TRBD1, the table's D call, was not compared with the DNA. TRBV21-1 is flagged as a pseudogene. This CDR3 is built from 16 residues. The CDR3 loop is CASSTNPGHTNTEAFF. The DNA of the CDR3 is TGTGCCAGCAGCACCAACCCGGGACACACGAACACTGAAGCTTTCTTT.

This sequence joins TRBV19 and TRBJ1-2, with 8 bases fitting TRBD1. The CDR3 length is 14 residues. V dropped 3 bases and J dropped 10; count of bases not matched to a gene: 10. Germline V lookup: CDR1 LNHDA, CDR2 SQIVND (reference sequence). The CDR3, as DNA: TGTGCCAGTAGTATTCAGGGGGCCACGAGTGACTACACCTTC. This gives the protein CASSIQGATSDYTF.

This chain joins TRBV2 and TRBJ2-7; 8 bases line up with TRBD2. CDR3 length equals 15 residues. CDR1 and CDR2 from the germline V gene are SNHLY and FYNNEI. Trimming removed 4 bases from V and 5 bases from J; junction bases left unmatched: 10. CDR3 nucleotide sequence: TGTGCCAGCAGTGGGAGTAGCGGGGTTCTCGACGAGCAGTACTTC. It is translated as CASSGSSGVLDEQYF.

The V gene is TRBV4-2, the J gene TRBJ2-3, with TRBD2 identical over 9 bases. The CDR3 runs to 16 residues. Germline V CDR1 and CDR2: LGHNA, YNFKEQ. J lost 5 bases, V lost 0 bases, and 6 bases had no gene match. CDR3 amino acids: CASSQDPAGGQDTQYF. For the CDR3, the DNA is TGTGCCAGCAGCCAAGATCCCGCGGGGGGGCAAGATACGCAGTATTTT.